These 32 T cell receptor beta chains were all obtained from the same sample, sequenced in a study of response to subunit inactivated influenza vaccine. Each CDR3 protein is one row after TCRdb ran MiXCR on the RT-PCR reads. The sample lists about 800,000 distinct CDR3 sequences, about 20% seen once, with roughly 10% in the top ten. The sample was PBMCs from blood, taken 4 to 6 days after vaccination. These receptor sequences come from a man aged 45-65 years who received an inactivated influenza vaccine.

This clonotype was detected once. V gene TRBV5-1 combines with J gene TRBJ2-7; 9 bases line up with TRBD1. Germline values: CDR1 SGHRS, CDR2 YFSETQ. Trimming at V came to 4 bases and at J to 6 bases, leaving 11 bases not matched to a gene. The CDR3 is made up of 15 amino acids. The DNA of the CDR3 is TGCGCCAGCAGCCAGGACAGGGGATCGACCGGCGAGCAGTACTTC. Translated, it gives CASSQDRGSTGEQYF.

The rearrangement joins TRBV28 to TRBJ2-7; D uncertain. The germline V gene encodes CDR1 MDHEN and CDR2 SYDVKM. The CDR3 contains 13 residues. V was trimmed by 5 bases and J by 2 bases, leaving 10 bases between them. DNA for the CDR3: TGTGCCAGCAGTCCCTATCCGGCCTACGAGCAGTACTTC. Its protein product is CASSPYPAYEQYF. Using reference TRBV28 and TRBJ2-7 for the parts outside the CDR3, the full variable domain is DVKVTQSSRYLVKRTGEKVFLECVQDMDHENMFWYRQDPGLGLRLIYFSYDVKMKEKGDIPEGYSVSREKKERFSLILESASTNQTSMYLCASSPYPAYEQYFGPGTRLTVT.

This clonotype was picked up a small number of times. The chain joins TRBV7-2 to TRBJ2-3; D is possibly TRBD2 (5 bases). CDR3 length equals 15 residues. Germline loops: CDR1 SGHTA, CDR2 FQGNSA. V lost 4 bases to trimming and J lost 2 bases, with 13 bases between them. For the CDR3, the DNA is TGTGCCAGCAGCTCCAGGACGGGGAACACAGATACGCAGTATTTT. Its protein is CASSSRTGNTDTQYF.

This clonotype has just a few counts. J is TRBJ2-5 and V is TRBV5-6; D is ambiguous. Per the germline V gene, CDR1 is SGHDT and CDR2 is YYEEEE. The CDR3 extends over 16 amino acids. Trimming took 1 base from V and 1 from J, leaving 14 bases between them. The DNA of the CDR3 is TGTGCCAGCAGCTTGTTGATGACCTCCGTCCAAGAGACCCAGTACTTC. This translates into CASSLLMTSVQETQYF.

V and J are TRBV4-3 and TRBJ2-7, with D hard to call. V lost 0 bases and J 2 bases, leaving 14 bases between the germline ends. The CDR3 loop spans 16 amino acids. Per germline, CDR1 LGHNA and CDR2 YSLEER. CDR3: CASSQEWRPLAYEQYF. The CDR3 nucleotides read TGCGCCAGCAGCCAAGAGTGGAGACCCTTGGCCTACGAGCAGTACTTC.

This chain connects TRBV10-3 to TRBJ2-5, with D possibly TRBD2 on 7 matching bases. CDR1 ENHRY and CDR2 SYGVKD come from the germline V gene. Trimming cost V 4 bases and J 1 base, with 10 bases left between them. The CDR3 sequence is 14 residues long. CDR3 region: CAISGGGAQETQYF. CDR3 nucleotides: TGTGCCATCAGTGGGGGGGGCGCCCAAGAGACCCAGTACTTC.

The rearrangement joins TRBV2 to TRBJ2-7; the match to TRBD2 covers 11 bases. Germline-derived CDR1 and CDR2 are SNHLY and FYNNEI. CDR3 length: 14 residues. The junction had 6 bases not matched to a gene; V was cut back by 4 bases and J by 7 bases. CDR3 DNA sequence: TGTGCCAGCAGTGTAGCGGGAGGGCCGGGAGAGCAGTACTTC. Residues: CASSVAGGPGEQYF.

This chain joins TRBV6-5 and TRBJ2-1; D is possibly TRBD2 (6 bases). The germline V gene encodes CDR1 MNHEY and CDR2 SVGAGI. The CDR3 length is 14 residues. Trimming stripped 5 bases from V and 5 bases from J, with 13 bases between. Here the CDR3 DNA reads TGTGCCAGCAGTCACCGGGGAGGCAACAATGAGCAGTTCTTC. Translating gives CASSHRGGNNEQFF.

The rearrangement uses TRBV20-1 and TRBJ2-4; TRBD1 agrees at 7 bases. J lost 0 bases, V lost 2 bases, and 10 bases had no gene match. The CDR3 covers 17 residues. Germline V gene sequence: CDR1 DFQATT, CDR2 SNEGSKA (reference sequence). The DNA for the CDR3 is TGCAGTGCTAGAACCACAGGGGCTAGACTAGCCAAAAACATTCAGTACTTC. Protein product: CSARTTGARLAKNIQYF.

This clonotype showed up just a few times. The genes are TRBV20-1 and TRBJ1-1; TRBD1 matches at 11 bases. The CDR3 totals 14 residues. Germline CDR1 and CDR2: DFQATT and SNEGSKA (reference sequence). V trimming: 8 bases; J trimming: 3 bases; junction bases outside the gene matches: 8. The CDR3 region has the DNA TGCAGTCTCAGACGGACAGGGGGCGACACTGAAGCTTTCTTT. Its translation: CSLRRTGGDTEAFF.

The chain couples TRBV6-2 or TRBV6-3 to TRBJ2-2; no definite D call. This CDR3 has 13 residues. V was shortened by 7 bases and J by 0 bases, with 6 bases between the two germline ends. Germline V gene sequence: CDR1 MNHEY, CDR2 SVGEGT. CDR3 region: CASKTSNTGELFF. The CDR3, as DNA: TGTGCCAGCAAGACGTCGAACACCGGGGAGCTGTTTTTT.

The rearrangement links TRBV2 to TRBJ2-3; D uncertain. Germline V gene sequence: CDR1 SNHLY, CDR2 FYNNEI. The CDR3 has 16 residues. Trimming took 6 bases from V and 3 from J, leaving 19 bases between them. The CDR3 sequence: CASSPAPYDGTDTQYF. The CDR3 DNA follows: TGTGCCAGCAGCCCCGCGCCCTACGATGGGACAGATACGCAGTATTTT.

Ten or more counts support this clonotype. The rearrangement uses TRBV6-2 or TRBV6-3 and TRBJ2-7; 7 nucleotides align to TRBD1. From germline, CDR1 is MNHEY and CDR2 SVGEGT. This CDR3 spans 14 amino acids. The V and J ends lost 6 bases and 0 bases, in that order; junction bases with no gene match: 5. The CDR3 DNA is TGTGCCAGCAGCCCGGGACAGACCTCCTACGAGCAGTACTTC. The encoded protein is CASSPGQTSYEQYF.

The sample holds a few counts of this clonotype. This sequence joins TRBV10-3 and TRBJ2-3, with 7 bases fitting TRBD1. CDR3 length: 17 residues. The germline gives CDR1 ENHRY, CDR2 SYGVKD. Trimming at V came to 0 bases and at J to 1 base, leaving 7 bases not matched to a gene. The CDR3: CAISESPLGQGTDTQYF. The CDR3 DNA sequence: TGTGCCATCAGTGAGTCCCCTTTAGGACAGGGCACAGATACGCAGTATTTT.

The J gene is TRBJ2-1, the V gene TRBV7-2; 8 bases align to TRBD1. Germline V gene data show CDR1 as SGHTA and CDR2 as FQGNSA. V lost 3 bases to trimming and J lost 9 bases; unmatched junction nucleotides: 16. The CDR3 sequence is 17 residues long. CDR3 bases: TGTGCCAGCAGCTTTTTCGGACAGGGACCGTATAGAGGTGAGCAGTTCTTC. The encoded protein is CASSFFGQGPYRGEQFF. Looking up the rest from reference TRBV7-2 and TRBJ2-1 gives the full variable domain: GAGVSQSPSNKVTEKGKDVELRCDPISGHTALYWYRQSLGQGLEFLIYFQGNSAPDKSGLPSDRFSAERTGGSVSTLTIQRTQQEDSAVYLCASSFFGQGPYRGEQFFGPGTRLTVL.

The V gene is TRBV7-9, the J gene TRBJ2-5; possible D gene TRBD1, 5 bases. CDR1 and CDR2 from the germline V gene are SEHNR and FQNEAQ (reference sequence). V was cut by 8 bases and J by 1 base, with 11 bases left in between. The CDR3 contains 13 residues. The CDR3 region has the DNA TGTGCCAGCGACGGACACTTCCAAGAGACCCAGTACTTC. The encoded protein is CASDGHFQETQYF.

This clonotype was counted a few times. V is TRBV2 and J is TRBJ2-7; TRBD1 might be the D (6 bases). Trimming took 9 bases from V and 2 from J, leaving 11 bases between them. The V gene's germline CDR1 is SNHLY and CDR2 FYNNEI. This CDR3 has 12 amino acids. The CDR3 sequence: CARGTSAYEQYF. The CDR3 DNA reads as TGTGCCAGAGGGACATCTGCCTACGAGCAGTACTTC.

The CDR3 DNA follows: TGCAGCGTTATAAGGGGAGCCTACGAGCAGTACTTC. It encodes CSVIRGAYEQYF. V is TRBV29-1 and J is TRBJ2-7, with D tentatively TRBD1 or TRBD2 (5 bases each). With 5 bases removed from V and 2 bases from J, the gap between germline ends came to 10 bases. The germline gives CDR1 SQVTM, CDR2 ANQGSEA. The CDR3 covers 12 residues.

This sequence joins TRBV20-1 and TRBJ2-5, with 8 bases identical to TRBD2. The CDR3 consists of 14 residues. Per the germline V gene, CDR1 is DFQATT and CDR2 is SNEGSKA (reference sequence). Trimming took 6 bases from V and 5 from J; bases not matched to a gene: 11. The DNA of the CDR3 is TGCAGTGCCCCCCATCGGGGGGGCTGGGAGACCCAGTACTTC. This gives the protein CSAPHRGGWETQYF.

This rearrangement joins TRBV7-9 to TRBJ2-5, with D perhaps TRBD1 (6 bases). V was cut by 4 bases and J by 8 bases, with 20 bases left in between. The CDR3 has 15 amino acids. CDR1 and CDR2 from the germline V gene are SEHNR and FQNEAQ (reference sequence). The CDR3 DNA is TGTGCCAGCAGCTCCAGCCAGGGGTTCAAGACCACCCAGTACTTC. This translates into CASSSSQGFKTTQYF. Drawing the rest from reference TRBV7-9 and TRBJ2-5, the complete variable domain is DTGVSQNPRHKITKRGQNVTFRCDPISEHNRLYWYRQTLGQGPEFLTYFQNEAQLEKSRLLSDRFSAERPKGSFSTLEIQRTEQGDSAMYLCASSSSQGFKTTQYFGPGTRLLVL.

This clonotype was seen a handful of times. This sequence joins TRBV20-1 and TRBJ2-7; D is unresolved. Between the trimmed V and J ends, which lost 5 bases and 3 bases, there was a span of 17 bases. The CDR3 runs 14 residues. The V gene's germline CDR1 is DFQATT and CDR2 SNEGSKA (reference sequence). The CDR3, as DNA: TGCAGTGCTGCCGGGCCAGATCTACTCTACGAGCAGTACTTC. Translating it yields CSAAGPDLLYEQYF.

In its sample, this clonotype was seen once. This may stem from a read error, because a much larger clone lies one nucleotide away. V usage is TRBV7-2 and J usage is TRBJ2-7; 9 bases fit TRBD1. V trimming: 4 bases; J trimming: 2 bases; junction bases outside the gene matches: 3. The V gene's germline CDR1 is SGHTA and CDR2 FQGNSA. The CDR3 covers 14 residues. Here the CDR3 reads CASSYRQGAYEQYF. The CDR3 DNA sequence: TGTGCCAGCAGCTATAGACAGGGGGCCTACGAGCAGTACTTC.

This clonotype has more than one count but fewer than ten. The J gene is TRBJ2-5, the V gene TRBV12-3 or TRBV12-4, with TRBD2 as a possible D gene (6 bases). The ends were cut back, 1 base at V and 6 bases at J, with 12 bases in the middle. The CDR3 loop spans 14 amino acids. The CDR3 DNA follows: TGTGCCAGCAGTTTAGGACTCGGGGGTCAGACCCAGTACTTC. Its protein is CASSLGLGGQTQYF.

V is TRBV2 and J is TRBJ2-3, with a possible D match to TRBD2 (5 bases). The CDR3 is 14 residues long. V was cut by 2 bases and J by 7 bases, with 13 bases left in between. Germline loops: CDR1 SNHLY, CDR2 FYNNEI. In nucleotides, the CDR3 is TGTGCCAGCAGTGAAAGTCTACAGCGGAATACGCAGTATTTT. Its protein product is CASSESLQRNTQYF.

This clonotype has only a few counts. The chain combines TRBV9 with TRBJ1-1; 7 positions agree with TRBD1. V was clipped by 3 bases and J by 7 bases; unmatched bases: 12. Germline CDR1 reads SGDLS; CDR2 reads YYNGEE. CDR3 length equals 15 residues. The CDR3 protein is CASSDTGDPALEAFF. The DNA for the CDR3 is TGTGCCAGCAGCGATACAGGGGACCCAGCCCTTGAAGCTTTCTTT.

This clonotype was seen only a few times. This clone may be a read error of a much larger clone one base away. This sequence joins TRBV12-3 or TRBV12-4 and TRBJ1-2; 7 bases line up with TRBD1. The CDR3 extends over 12 amino acids. V shed 5 bases, J shed 8 bases, and the junction held 5 bases outside the gene matches. The CDR3 DNA reads as TGTGCCAGCAGTACGACAGGGTCCGGCTACACCTTC. This translates into CASSTTGSGYTF.

This clonotype turned up a few times. V is TRBV7-2 and J is TRBJ2-7; 11 nucleotides agree with TRBD2. Looked up from germline, CDR1 is SGHTA and CDR2 is FQGNSA. With V trimmed by 4 bases and J by 1 base, 3 bases remained unmatched. The CDR3 is made up of 15 amino acids. The CDR3, as DNA: TGTGCCAGCAGCTCGGGACTAGCGGAGTCCTACGAGCAGTACTTC. It codes for CASSSGLAESYEQYF.

The CDR3 region has the DNA TGTGCCAGCAGCGAAACCGGGACGTCGAGAGCCAAAAACATTCAGTACTTC. Protein: CASSETGTSRAKNIQYF. The chain carries TRBV6-2 or TRBV6-3 and TRBJ2-4, with D perhaps being TRBD1 or TRBD2 (5 bases each). Trimming left V 6 bases short and J 0 bases short, with 18 bases between. Germline CDR1 reads MNHEY; CDR2 reads SVGEGT. CDR3 size: 17 residues.

The gene calls are TRBV20-1 and TRBJ2-3, with 9 bases that match TRBD2. The CDR3 extends over 17 amino acids. The J segment lost 4 bases and the V segment lost 2 bases, leaving 13 bases of the junction unmatched. Germline V gene sequence: CDR1 DFQATT, CDR2 SNEGSKA (reference sequence). The CDR3 coding sequence is TGCAGTGCTAGACAAGGTGGGGCTAGCGGGAAGCCAGATACGCAGTATTTT. It codes for CSARQGGASGKPDTQYF.

For the CDR3, the DNA is TGTGCCAGCACGCAACTTGATTCCTACGAGCAGTACTTC. This gives the protein CASTQLDSYEQYF. The chain uses TRBV2 and TRBJ2-7; no clear D. Looked up from germline, CDR1 is SNHLY and CDR2 is FYNNEI. Trimming cost V 7 bases and J 1 base, with 11 bases left between them. The CDR3 covers 13 residues.

The gene calls are TRBV20-1 and TRBJ1-1, with D hard to call. The CDR3 is 13 amino acids. The germline V gene has CDR1 DFQATT and CDR2 SNEGSKA (reference sequence). Trimming removed 2 bases from V and 5 bases from J, with 12 bases in between. The CDR3 loop is CSARLDPGTEAFF. As DNA, the CDR3 is TGCAGTGCTAGACTCGATCCGGGTACTGAAGCTTTCTTT.

The chain joins TRBV6-1 to TRBJ2-3, with D uncertain. Trimming shortened V by 6 bases and J by 2 bases, and 9 bases separated the two germline ends. Per the germline V gene, CDR1 is MNHNS and CDR2 is SASEGT. The CDR3 loop spans 13 amino acids. The CDR3 coding sequence is TGTGCCAGCAGGAAGGGTCACACAGATACGCAGTATTTT. This encodes CASRKGHTDTQYF.